This T cell receptor beta chain was recorded in a study of shared clonotypes between healthy human individuals. Comments on this clone: Its antigen is unidentified.

The length of the CDR3 is 18 residues. V was pared by 0 bases and J by 0 bases, with 6 bases of the junction left unmatched. Germline V gene sequence: CDR1 MNHNS, CDR2 SASEGT. Method: immunoSEQ multiplex PCR; TCRdb's copy keeps in-frame clones and lacks some. The data show about 1 million clones, about three quarters seen once. Notes on the study in general: Relative to clonotypes present in all four donors, those not shared had lower generation probabilities. The study found about 5% of naive CD4 clonotypes shared across a handful of donors. Depth was large, yet rarefaction showed that sorted-subset sequencing was incomplete. Sampling used blood alone; tissue repertoires probably differ.

The chain has TRBV6-1 and TRBJ1-5; 9 bases align to TRBD1. The clonotype was recovered from a man between 18 and 29 years old in good health. What was sequenced was memory CD4+ T cells sorted from blood. Subset of the sample: CD45RA-negative fraction. CDR3 nucleotides: TGTGCCAGCAGTGAAGCGACAGGGGGGACTTATAGCAATCAGCCCCAGCATTTT. It is translated as CASSEATGGTYSNQPQHF.